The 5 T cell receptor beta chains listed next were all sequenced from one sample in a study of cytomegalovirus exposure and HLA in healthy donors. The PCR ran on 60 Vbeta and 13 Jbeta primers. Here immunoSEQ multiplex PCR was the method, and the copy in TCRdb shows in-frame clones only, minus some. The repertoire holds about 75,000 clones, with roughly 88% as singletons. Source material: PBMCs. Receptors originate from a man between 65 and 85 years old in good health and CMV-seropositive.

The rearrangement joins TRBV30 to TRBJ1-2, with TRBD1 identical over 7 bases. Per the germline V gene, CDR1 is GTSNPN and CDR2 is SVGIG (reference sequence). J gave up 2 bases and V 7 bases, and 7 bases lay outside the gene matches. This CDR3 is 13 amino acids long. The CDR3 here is CASSDRSNYGYTF. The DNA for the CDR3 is TGTGCCTCCTCGGACAGGTCGAACTATGGCTACACCTTC.

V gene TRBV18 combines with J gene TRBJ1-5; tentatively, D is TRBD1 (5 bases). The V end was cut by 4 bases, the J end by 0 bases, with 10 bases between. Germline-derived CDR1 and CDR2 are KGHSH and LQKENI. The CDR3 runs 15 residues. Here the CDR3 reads CASSLQDNSNQPQHF. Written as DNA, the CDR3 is TGTGCCAGCTCACTCCAGGACAATAGCAATCAGCCCCAGCATTTT.

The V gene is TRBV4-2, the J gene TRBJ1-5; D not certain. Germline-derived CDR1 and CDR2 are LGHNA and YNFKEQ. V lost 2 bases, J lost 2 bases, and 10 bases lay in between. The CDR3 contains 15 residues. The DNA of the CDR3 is TGTGCCAGCAGCCAATTCGGGTCAGGCAATCAGCCCCAGCATTTT. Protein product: CASSQFGSGNQPQHF.

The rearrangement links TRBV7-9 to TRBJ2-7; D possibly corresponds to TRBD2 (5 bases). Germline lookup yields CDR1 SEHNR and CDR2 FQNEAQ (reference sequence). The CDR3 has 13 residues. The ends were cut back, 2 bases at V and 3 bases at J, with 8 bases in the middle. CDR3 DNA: TGTGCCAGCAGCTTAAGGACTTTCTACGAGCAGTACTTC. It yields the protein CASSLRTFYEQYF.

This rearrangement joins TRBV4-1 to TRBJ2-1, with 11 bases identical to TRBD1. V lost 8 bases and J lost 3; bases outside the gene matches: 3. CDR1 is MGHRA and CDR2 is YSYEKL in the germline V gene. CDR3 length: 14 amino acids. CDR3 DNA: TGCGCCAGCGGGGGACAGGGGGTCTACAATGAGCAGTTCTTC. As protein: CASGGQGVYNEQFF.